This is a list of T cell receptor beta chains from one sample in a study of control samples from healthy donors and cancer patients. Profiled with immunoSEQ multiplex PCR; TCRdb holds only in-frame clones, not every one. The table shows 130,000 or so clones, with about 90% occurring only once. Sequencing input: PBMCs. All receptors come from a man aged 45 to 65 with head and neck cancer. CDR3s include the opening cysteine and the closing phenylalanine or tryptophan. Fields, in order: D gene, V gene, J gene, clone size, CDR3 DNA, CDR3 protein. A D gene is named only where the DNA matches it firmly. Where a row states a size, it is once, few, many or the class of an expanded clone; other rows omit it.

TRBD2,TRBV10-3,TRBJ2-1,.,TGTGCCACCGTTAAGACTAGCGGGAGGGTCGATGAGCAGTTCTTC,CATVKTSGRVDEQFF
.,TRBV6-2/TRBV6-3,TRBJ1-6,.,TGTGCCAGCAGTTACCGGGCGAAAGAGGTCTATAATTCACCCCTCCACTTT,CASSYRAKEVYNSPLHF
.,TRBV27,TRBJ1-6,.,TGTGCCAGCAGTTTACTGGAGGGTTCACCCCTCCACTTT,CASSLLEGSPLHF
TRBD2,TRBV5-4,TRBJ2-3,.,TGTGCCAGCAGCTTGGGAGGCGGCGGGAGGGCCACAGATACGCAGTATTTT,CASSLGGGGRATDTQYF
TRBD2,TRBV4-1,TRBJ2-3,.,TGCGCCAGCAGCCAAGAAAGCGGGATAGGGACAGATACGCAGTATTTT,CASSQESGIGTDTQYF
.,TRBV28,TRBJ1-4,.,TGTGCCAGCAGTTTAAGATCAACTAATGAAAAACTGTTTTTT,CASSLRSTNEKLFF
.,TRBV6-5,TRBJ1-2,.,TGTGCCAGCAATAAAGACGGGACACTCTATGGCTACACCTTC,CASNKDGTLYGYTF
TRBD1,TRBV7-9,TRBJ2-7,.,TGTGCCAGCAGCACCGGGACAGAAAGCACGAGACAGTACTTC,CASSTGTESTRQYF
.,TRBV3-1/TRBV3-2,TRBJ1-3,once,TGTGCCAGCAGCCCCGGACAGGGAAACACCATATATTTT,CASSPGQGNTIYF
.,TRBV7-9,TRBJ2-7,.,TGTGCCAGCAGCCTGATGGACGGCTACGAGCAGTACTTC,CASSLMDGYEQYF
.,TRBV18,TRBJ1-5,.,TGTGCCAGCTCACCACCACTACTGGGTCGCAATCAGCCCCAGCATTTT,CASSPPLLGRNQPQHF
.,TRBV6-5,TRBJ1-4,once,TGTGCCAGCAGATACCGGTGGCAGTCCGAAAAACTGTTTTTT,CASRYRWQSEKLFF
.,TRBV29-1,TRBJ1-6,.,TGCAGCGTGTCGCTCGGACTCTCTAATTCACCCCTCCACTTT,CSVSLGLSNSPLHF
TRBD1,TRBV28,TRBJ1-1,.,TGTGCCAGCAGTTCGGGACAGGGAAGGACTGAAGCTTTCTTT,CASSSGQGRTEAFF
.,TRBV24-1,TRBJ2-1,.,TGTGCCACCAGTGATTTGCCGTGGGTAGGGGCTGAGCAGTTCTTC,CATSDLPWVGAEQFF
.,TRBV6-7,TRBJ2-1,.,TGTGCCAGCAGTTACTCGATTTCACACTACAATGAGCAGTTCTTC,CASSYSISHYNEQFF
.,TRBV27,TRBJ2-3,.,TGTGCCAGCAGCGGGGGAGAGGGCTTTGGGGGTACAGATACGCAGTATTTT,CASSGGEGFGGTDTQYF
.,TRBV18,TRBJ2-2,.,TGTGCCAGCTCACTGACATTAACGAACACCGGGGAGCTGTTTTTT,CASSLTLTNTGELFF
TRBD1,TRBV13,TRBJ1-2,.,TGTGCCAGCAGCTTAGGAGGACAGGGGCCTGTTAACTATGGCTACACCTTC,CASSLGGQGPVNYGYTF
.,TRBV5-4,TRBJ1-2,.,TGTGCCAGCAGCCAGGGTCAGACGGGCTATGGCTACACCTTC,CASSQGQTGYGYTF
TRBD2,TRBV7-9,TRBJ2-3,.,TGTGCCAGCAGCTCTATCCGGCGACTAGCGGATCACGATACGCAGTATTTT,CASSSIRRLADHDTQYF
TRBD1,TRBV10-2,TRBJ1-1,once,TGCGCCAGCACCCAAAGGACAGGCATGAACACTGAAGCTTTCTTT,CASTQRTGMNTEAFF
.,TRBV7-9,TRBJ2-1,.,TGTGCCAGCAGCTTACTTGGGGTCCCCTACAATGAGCAGTTCTTC,CASSLLGVPYNEQFF
.,TRBV6-5,TRBJ2-7,.,TGTGCCAGCGCCTCCGGGACACGGACCTACGAGCAGTACTTC,CASASGTRTYEQYF
.,TRBV5-1,TRBJ1-1,.,TGCGCCAGCAGCTTGGCGGAGGGGTTTAGGACTGAAGCTTTCTTT,CASSLAEGFRTEAFF
.,TRBV19,TRBJ2-2,.,TGTGCCACCCTACCCCGGGCCCGCGGCACCGGGGAGCTGTTTTTT,CATLPRARGTGELFF
TRBD1,TRBV5-1,TRBJ1-1,.,TGCGCCAGCAGCTTGGGGTCAGGGGGTTTTACTGAAGCTTTCTTT,CASSLGSGGFTEAFF
TRBD1,TRBV6-5,TRBJ2-1,.,TGTGCCACCGGAGGTACCGGGACAGTTTACAATGAGCAGTTCTTC,CATGGTGTVYNEQFF
TRBD1,TRBV19,TRBJ2-1,few,TGTGCCAGTCAAAACAGGGGGGCCTACAATGAGCAGTTCTTC,CASQNRGAYNEQFF
TRBD1,TRBV2,TRBJ2-7,few,TGTGCCAGCAGTGAAGCGCGTGGGACAGGGGGCTACGAGCAGTACTTC,CASSEARGTGGYEQYF
.,TRBV5-4,TRBJ2-2,.,TGTGCCAGCAGCTTTCGGTTGGGCACGAACACCGGGGAGCTGTTTTTT,CASSFRLGTNTGELFF
.,TRBV6-5,TRBJ1-3,.,TGTGCCAGCAGTTACCGGGACGTTGGAAACACCATATATTTT,CASSYRDVGNTIYF
TRBD2,TRBV7-9,TRBJ2-1,.,TGTGCCAGCAGCTGGACTAGCGGGGGGCCGTACAATGAGCAGTTCTTC,CASSWTSGGPYNEQFF
.,TRBV6-1,TRBJ2-7,.,TGTGCCAGCAGTAAAGCTCTCGACTCCTACGAGCAGTACTTC,CASSKALDSYEQYF
.,TRBV28,TRBJ2-5,.,TGTGCCAGCAGTTTAAGGGCTAGCGCGTACCAAGAGACCCAGTACTTC,CASSLRASAYQETQYF
.,TRBV5-1,TRBJ1-1,.,TGCGCCAGCAGCCGCCTCGGGGGGCCGGAGGGAGCTTTCTTT,CASSRLGGPEGAFF
.,TRBV7-3,TRBJ1-1,.,TGTGCCAGCAGCTTAACGGTCGGGGGGAAAGCTTTCTTT,CASSLTVGGKAFF
TRBD1,TRBV11-3,TRBJ2-5,.,TGTGCCAGCAGCTTCGGGACAGGGGGCCGGGAGACCCAGTACTTC,CASSFGTGGRETQYF
.,TRBV20-1,TRBJ2-7,.,TGCAGTGCTAGTCACCAGGACCTCTACGAGCAGTACTTC,CSASHQDLYEQYF
.,TRBV7-8,TRBJ2-5,once,TGTGCCAGCAGCTTAGCCCAGACCCAGTACTTC,CASSLAQTQYF
TRBD2,TRBV27,TRBJ2-1,.,TGTGCCAGCAGTTTCCTAGCGGGTTCCTACAATGAGCAGTTCTTC,CASSFLAGSYNEQFF
.,TRBV5-1,TRBJ1-2,.,TGCGCCAGCAGCTTGCGAGAAGCTAACTATGGCTACACCTTC,CASSLREANYGYTF